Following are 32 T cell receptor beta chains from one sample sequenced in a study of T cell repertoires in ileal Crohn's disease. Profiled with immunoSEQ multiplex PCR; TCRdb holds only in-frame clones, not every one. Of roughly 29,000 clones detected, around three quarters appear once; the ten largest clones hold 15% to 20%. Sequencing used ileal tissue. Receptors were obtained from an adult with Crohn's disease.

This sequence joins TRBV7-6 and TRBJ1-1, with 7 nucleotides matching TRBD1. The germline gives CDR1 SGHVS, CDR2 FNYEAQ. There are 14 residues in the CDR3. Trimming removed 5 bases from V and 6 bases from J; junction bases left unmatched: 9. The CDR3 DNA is TGTGCCAGCAGCCTCGACAGGGTTAGATCTGAAGCTTTCTTT. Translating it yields CASSLDRVRSEAFF.

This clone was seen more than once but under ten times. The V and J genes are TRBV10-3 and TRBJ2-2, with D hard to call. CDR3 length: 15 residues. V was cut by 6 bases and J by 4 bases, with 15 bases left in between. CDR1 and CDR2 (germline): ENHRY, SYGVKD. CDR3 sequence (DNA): TGTGCCATCAGCCCTGAGACTGTGCCCACCGGGGAGCTGTTTTTT. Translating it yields CAISPETVPTGELFF.

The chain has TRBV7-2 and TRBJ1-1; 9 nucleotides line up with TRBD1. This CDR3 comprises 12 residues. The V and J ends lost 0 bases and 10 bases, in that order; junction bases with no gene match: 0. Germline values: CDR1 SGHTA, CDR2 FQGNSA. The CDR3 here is CASSLAGQGAFF. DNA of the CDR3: TGTGCCAGCAGCTTAGCGGGACAGGGAGCTTTCTTT.

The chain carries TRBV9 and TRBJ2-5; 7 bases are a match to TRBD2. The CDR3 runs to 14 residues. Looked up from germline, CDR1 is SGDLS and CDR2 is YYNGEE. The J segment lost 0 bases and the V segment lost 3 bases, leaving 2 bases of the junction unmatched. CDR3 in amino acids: CASSGTSDQETQYF. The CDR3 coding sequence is TGTGCCAGCAGCGGAACTAGCGACCAAGAGACCCAGTACTTC.

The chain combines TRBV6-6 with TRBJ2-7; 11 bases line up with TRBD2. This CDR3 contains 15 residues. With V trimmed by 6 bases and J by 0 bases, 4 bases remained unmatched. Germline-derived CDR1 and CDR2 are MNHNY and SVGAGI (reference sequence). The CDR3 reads CASSLGTSGSYEQYF. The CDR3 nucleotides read TGTGCCAGCAGCCTCGGGACTAGCGGCTCCTACGAGCAGTACTTC.

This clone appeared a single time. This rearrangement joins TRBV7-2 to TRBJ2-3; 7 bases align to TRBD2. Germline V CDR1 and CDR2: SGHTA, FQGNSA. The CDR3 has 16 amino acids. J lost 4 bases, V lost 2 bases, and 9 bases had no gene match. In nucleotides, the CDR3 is TGTGCCAGCAGCTTATTGGCGGGAGTCTCCCCAGATACGCAGTATTTT. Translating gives CASSLLAGVSPDTQYF.

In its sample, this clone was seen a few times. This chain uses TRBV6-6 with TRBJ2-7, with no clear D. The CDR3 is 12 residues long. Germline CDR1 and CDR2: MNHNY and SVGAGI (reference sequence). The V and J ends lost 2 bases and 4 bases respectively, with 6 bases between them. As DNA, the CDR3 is TGTGCCAGCAGTTACGGGCCATACGAGCAGTACTTC. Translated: CASSYGPYEQYF.

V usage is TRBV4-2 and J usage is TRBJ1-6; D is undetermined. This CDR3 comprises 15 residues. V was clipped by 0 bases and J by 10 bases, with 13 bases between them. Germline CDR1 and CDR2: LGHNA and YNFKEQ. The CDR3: CASSQDTGKNSPLHF. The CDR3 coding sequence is TGTGCCAGCAGCCAAGATACCGGGAAGAACTCACCCCTCCACTTT.

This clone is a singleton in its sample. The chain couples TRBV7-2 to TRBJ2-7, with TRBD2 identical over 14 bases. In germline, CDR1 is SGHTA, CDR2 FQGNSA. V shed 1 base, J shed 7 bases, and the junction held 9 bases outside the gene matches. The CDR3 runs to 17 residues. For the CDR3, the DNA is TGTGCCAGCAGCTTAGGACAAGGACTAGCGGGAGGAGGGGAGCAGTACTTC. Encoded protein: CASSLGQGLAGGGEQYF.

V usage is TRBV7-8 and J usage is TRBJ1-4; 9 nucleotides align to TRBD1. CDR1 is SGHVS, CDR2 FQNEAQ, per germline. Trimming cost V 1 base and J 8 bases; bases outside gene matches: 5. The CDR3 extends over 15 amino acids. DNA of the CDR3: TGTGCCAGCAGCTTAGAGGGGACAGGGTCCGAAAAACTGTTTTTT. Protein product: CASSLEGTGSEKLFF.

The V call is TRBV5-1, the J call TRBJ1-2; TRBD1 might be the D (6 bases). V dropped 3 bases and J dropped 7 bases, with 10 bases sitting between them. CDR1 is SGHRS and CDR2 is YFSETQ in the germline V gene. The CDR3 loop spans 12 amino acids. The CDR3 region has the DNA TGCGCCAGCAGCTCGGAACAGGGTGGCTACACCTTC. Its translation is CASSSEQGGYTF.

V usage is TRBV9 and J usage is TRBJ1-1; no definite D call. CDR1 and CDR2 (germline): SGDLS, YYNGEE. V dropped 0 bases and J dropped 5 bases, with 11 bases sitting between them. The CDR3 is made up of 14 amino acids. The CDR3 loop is CASSVVGEGTEAFF. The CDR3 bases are TGTGCCAGCAGCGTAGTCGGGGAAGGGACTGAAGCTTTCTTT.

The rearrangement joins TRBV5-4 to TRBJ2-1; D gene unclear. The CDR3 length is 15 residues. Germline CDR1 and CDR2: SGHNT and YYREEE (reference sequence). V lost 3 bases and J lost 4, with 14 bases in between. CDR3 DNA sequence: TGTGCCAGCAGCTCCCCCACCGGCAGGTACAATGAGCAGTTCTTC. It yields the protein CASSSPTGRYNEQFF.

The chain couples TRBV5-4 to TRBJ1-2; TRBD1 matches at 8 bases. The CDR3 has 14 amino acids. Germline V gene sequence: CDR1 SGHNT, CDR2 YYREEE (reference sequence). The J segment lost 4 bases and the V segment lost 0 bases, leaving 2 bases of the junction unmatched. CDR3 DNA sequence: TGTGCCAGCAGCTTGGACAGGGGGTTCTATGGCTACACCTTC. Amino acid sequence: CASSLDRGFYGYTF. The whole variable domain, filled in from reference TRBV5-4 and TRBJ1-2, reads ETGVTQSPTHLIKTRGQQVTLRCSSQSGHNTVSWYQQALGQGPQFIFQYYREEENGRGNFPPRFSGLQFPNYSSELNVNALELDDSALYLCASSLDRGFYGYTFGSGTRLTVV.

The chain's CDR3 is CASSIKGQGEYEQYF. The CDR3 bases are TGTGCCAGTAGTATAAAGGGACAGGGAGAATACGAGCAGTACTTC. The chain joins TRBV19 to TRBJ2-7; TRBD1 matches 9 bases. The CDR3 is 15 residues long. Germline V gene sequence: CDR1 LNHDA, CDR2 SQIVND (reference sequence). V was pared by 2 bases and J by 4 bases, with 6 bases of the junction left unmatched.

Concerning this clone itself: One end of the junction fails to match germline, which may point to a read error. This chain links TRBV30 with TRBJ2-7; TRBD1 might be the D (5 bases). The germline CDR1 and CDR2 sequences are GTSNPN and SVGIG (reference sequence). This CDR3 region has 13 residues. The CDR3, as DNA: TGTGCCTGGACCTACGACAGACTCTACAAGCAGTACTTC. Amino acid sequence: CAWTYDRLYKQYF. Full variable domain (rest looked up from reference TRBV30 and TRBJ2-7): SQTIHQWPATLVQPVGSPLSLECTVEGTSNPNLYWYRQAAGRGLQLLFYSVGIGQISSEVPQNLSASRPQDRQFILSSKKLLLSDSGFYLCAWTYDRLYKQYFGPGTRLTVT.

In nucleotides, the CDR3 is TGCGCCAGCAGCCAATATACGGACAGGGGGCTGGGAGAGCAGTACTTC. This encodes CASSQYTDRGLGEQYF. The chain carries TRBV4-1 and TRBJ2-7, with TRBD1 matching over 11 bases. CDR1 is MGHRA, CDR2 YSYEKL, per germline. V shed 2 bases and J 7 bases; nucleotides not matched to a gene: 10. The CDR3 contains 16 residues.

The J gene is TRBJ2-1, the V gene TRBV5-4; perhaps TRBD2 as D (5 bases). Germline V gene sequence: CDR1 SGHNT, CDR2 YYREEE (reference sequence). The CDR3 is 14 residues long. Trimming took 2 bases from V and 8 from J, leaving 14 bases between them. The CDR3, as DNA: TGTGCCAGCAGCTTTGACTACGGAGGACATGAGCAGTTCTTC. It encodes CASSFDYGGHEQFF. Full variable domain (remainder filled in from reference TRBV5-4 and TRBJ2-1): ETGVTQSPTHLIKTRGQQVTLRCSSQSGHNTVSWYQQALGQGPQFIFQYYREEENGRGNFPPRFSGLQFPNYSSELNVNALELDDSALYLCASSFDYGGHEQFFGPGTRLTVL.

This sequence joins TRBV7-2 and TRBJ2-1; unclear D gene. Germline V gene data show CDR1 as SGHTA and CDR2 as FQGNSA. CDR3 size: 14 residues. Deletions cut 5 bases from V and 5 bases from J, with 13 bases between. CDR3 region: CASSHNGWDNEQFF. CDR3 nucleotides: TGTGCCAGCAGCCACAACGGGTGGGACAATGAGCAGTTCTTC.

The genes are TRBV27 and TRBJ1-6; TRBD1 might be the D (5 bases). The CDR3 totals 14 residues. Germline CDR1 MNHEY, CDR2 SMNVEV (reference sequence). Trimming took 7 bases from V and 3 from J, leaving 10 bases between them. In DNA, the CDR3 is TGTGCCAGCACATTCGGGGGCTATAATTCACCCCTCCACTTT. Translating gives CASTFGGYNSPLHF.

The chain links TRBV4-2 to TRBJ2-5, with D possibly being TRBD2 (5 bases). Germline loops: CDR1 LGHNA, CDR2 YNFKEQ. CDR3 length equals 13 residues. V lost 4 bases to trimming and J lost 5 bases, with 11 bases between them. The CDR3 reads CASSPEDGETQYF. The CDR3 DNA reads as TGTGCCAGCAGCCCGGAGGACGGGGAGACCCAGTACTTC.

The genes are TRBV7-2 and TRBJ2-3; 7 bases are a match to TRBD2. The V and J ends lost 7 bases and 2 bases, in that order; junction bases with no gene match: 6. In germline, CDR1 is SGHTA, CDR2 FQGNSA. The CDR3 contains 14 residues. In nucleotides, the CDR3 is TGTGCCAGCAACAAGGGGAGGGCCACAGATACGCAGTATTTT. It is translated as CASNKGRATDTQYF.

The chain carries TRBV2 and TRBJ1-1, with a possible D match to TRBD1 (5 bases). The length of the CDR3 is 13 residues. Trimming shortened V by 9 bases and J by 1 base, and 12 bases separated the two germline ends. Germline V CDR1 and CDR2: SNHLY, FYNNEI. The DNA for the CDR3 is TGTGCCAGTTCAGGACACTCGAACACTGAAGCTTTCTTT. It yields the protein CASSGHSNTEAFF.

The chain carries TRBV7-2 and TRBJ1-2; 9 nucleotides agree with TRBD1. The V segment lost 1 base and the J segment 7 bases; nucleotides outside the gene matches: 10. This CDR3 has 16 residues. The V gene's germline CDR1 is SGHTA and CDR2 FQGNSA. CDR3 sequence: CASSLVAPGQGSGYTF. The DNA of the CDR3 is TGTGCCAGCAGCTTAGTTGCGCCGGGACAGGGTTCTGGCTACACCTTC.

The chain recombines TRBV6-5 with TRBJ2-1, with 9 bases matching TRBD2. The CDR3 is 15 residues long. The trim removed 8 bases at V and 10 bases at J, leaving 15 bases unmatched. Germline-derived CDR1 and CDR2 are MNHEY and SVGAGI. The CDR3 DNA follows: TGTGCCAGCGGGGGCTACGCGGGGGGGTCTGGGGAGCAGTTCTTC. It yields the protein CASGGYAGGSGEQFF.

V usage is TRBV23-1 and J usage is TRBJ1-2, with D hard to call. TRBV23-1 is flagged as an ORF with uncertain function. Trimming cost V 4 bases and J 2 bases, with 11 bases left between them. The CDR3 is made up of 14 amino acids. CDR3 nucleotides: TGCGCCAGCAGTCCCCCGGGAAAGAACTATGGCTACACCTTC. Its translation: CASSPPGKNYGYTF.

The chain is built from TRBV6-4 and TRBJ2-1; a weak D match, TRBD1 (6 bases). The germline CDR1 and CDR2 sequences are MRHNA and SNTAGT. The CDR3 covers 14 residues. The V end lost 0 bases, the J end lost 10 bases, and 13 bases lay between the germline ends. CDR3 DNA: TGTGCCAGCAGTGACTCGATGGGGGCTGAGGAGCAGTTCTTC. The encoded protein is CASSDSMGAEEQFF.

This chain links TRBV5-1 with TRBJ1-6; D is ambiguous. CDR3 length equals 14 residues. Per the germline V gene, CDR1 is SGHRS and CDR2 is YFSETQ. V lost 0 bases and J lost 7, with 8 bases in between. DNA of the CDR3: TGCGCCAGCAGCTTGGGAAAGGAGAATTCACCCCTCCACTTT. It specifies CASSLGKENSPLHF.

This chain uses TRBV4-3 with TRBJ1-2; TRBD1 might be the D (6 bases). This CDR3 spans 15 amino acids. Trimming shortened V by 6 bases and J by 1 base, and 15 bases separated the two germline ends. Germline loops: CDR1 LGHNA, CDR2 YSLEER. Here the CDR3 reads CASRRGAGNNYGYTF. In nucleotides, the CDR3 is TGCGCCAGCAGACGGGGGGCAGGCAATAACTATGGCTACACCTTC.

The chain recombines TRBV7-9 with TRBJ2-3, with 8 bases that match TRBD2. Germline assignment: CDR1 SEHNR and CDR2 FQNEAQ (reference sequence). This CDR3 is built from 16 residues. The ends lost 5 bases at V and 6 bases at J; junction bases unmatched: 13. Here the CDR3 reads CASSPVASGRVDTQYF. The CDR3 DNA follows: TGTGCCAGCAGCCCGGTTGCCAGCGGGAGAGTGGATACGCAGTATTTT.

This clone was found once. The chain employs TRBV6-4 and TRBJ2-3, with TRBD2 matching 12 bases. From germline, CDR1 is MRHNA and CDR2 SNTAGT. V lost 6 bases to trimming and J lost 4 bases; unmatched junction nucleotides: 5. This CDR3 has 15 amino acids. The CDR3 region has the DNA TGTGCCAGCAGCCCGACTAGCGGGGGAGCAGATACGCAGTATTTT. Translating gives CASSPTSGGADTQYF.

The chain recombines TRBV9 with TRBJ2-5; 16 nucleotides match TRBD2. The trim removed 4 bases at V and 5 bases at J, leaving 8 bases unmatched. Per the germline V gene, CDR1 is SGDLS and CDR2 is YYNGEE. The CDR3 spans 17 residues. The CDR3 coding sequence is TGTGCCAGCAGCTCCGGGACTAGCGGGGGGGCGGGGGAGACCCAGTACTTC. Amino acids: CASSSGTSGGAGETQYF.